The T cell receptor beta chain under discussion was sequenced for a study of T cell responses to AZD1222 COVID-19 vaccine. Trimming stripped 7 bases from V and 5 bases from J, with 8 bases between. CDR1 and CDR2 from the germline V gene are LNHDA and SQIVND (reference sequence). This CDR3 region has 11 residues. Comments on this clone: Its specificity is unknown.

Study-wide results and caveats: Reportedly, close to half of spike-specific TCRs are directed against unmutated variant regions. Females outnumbered males among donors, who were mostly white British; clonal diversity was possibly underestimated. Baseline serology detected seropositivity in only six AZD1222 recipients. Only after the peak T cell response were repertoires sampled.

Here immunoSEQ multiplex PCR was the method, and the copy in TCRdb shows in-frame clones only, minus some. Of under 200,000 clones listed, approximately 90% were seen once; the top ten hold roughly 4%. The sequences come from peripheral blood, collected 28 days after the second AZD1222 dose. The J gene is TRBJ1-1, the V gene TRBV19, with D uncertain. The receptor's source is an adult who received the AZD1222 COVID-19 vaccine. The CDR3 loop is CASMPGTEAFF. The CDR3 DNA is TGTGCCAGTATGCCGGGGACTGAAGCTTTCTTT. Full variable domain (outside the CDR3, taken from reference TRBV19 and TRBJ1-1): DGGITQSPKYLFRKEGQNVTLSCEQNLNHDAMYWYRQDPGQGLRLIYYSQIVNDFQKGDIAEGYSVSREKKESFPLTVTSAQKNPTAFYLCASMPGTEAFFGQGTRLTVV.